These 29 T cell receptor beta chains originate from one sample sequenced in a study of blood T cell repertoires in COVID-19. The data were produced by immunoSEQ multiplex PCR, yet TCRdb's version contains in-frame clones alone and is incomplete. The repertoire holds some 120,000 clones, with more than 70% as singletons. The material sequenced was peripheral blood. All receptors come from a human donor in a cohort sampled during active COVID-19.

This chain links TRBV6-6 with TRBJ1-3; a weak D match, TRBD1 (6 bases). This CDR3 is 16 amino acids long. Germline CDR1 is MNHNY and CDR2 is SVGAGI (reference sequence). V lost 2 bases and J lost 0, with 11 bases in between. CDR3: CASSYRGQNSGNTIYF. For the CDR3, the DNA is TGTGCCAGCAGTTACCGAGGACAGAACTCTGGAAACACCATATATTTT.

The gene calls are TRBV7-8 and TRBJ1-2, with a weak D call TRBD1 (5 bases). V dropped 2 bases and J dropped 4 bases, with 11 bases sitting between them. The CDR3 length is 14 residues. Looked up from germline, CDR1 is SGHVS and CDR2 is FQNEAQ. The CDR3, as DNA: TGTGCCAGCAGCTTACGGGGGGAGACCTATGGCTACACCTTC. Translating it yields CASSLRGETYGYTF.

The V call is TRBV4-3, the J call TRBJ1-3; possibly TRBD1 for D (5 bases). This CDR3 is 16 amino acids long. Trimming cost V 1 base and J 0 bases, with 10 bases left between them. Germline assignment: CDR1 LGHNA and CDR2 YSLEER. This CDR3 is CASSQGGTSSGNTIYF. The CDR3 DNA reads TGCGCCAGCAGCCAAGGCGGGACCTCCTCTGGAAACACCATATATTTT.

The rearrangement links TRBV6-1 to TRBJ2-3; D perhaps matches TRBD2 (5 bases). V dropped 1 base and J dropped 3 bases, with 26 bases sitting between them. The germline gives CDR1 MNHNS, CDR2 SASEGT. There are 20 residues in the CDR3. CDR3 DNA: TGTGCCAGCAGTGAAGTACGCCTGGGGTTTAGGAGCGGAAGGACAGATACGCAGTATTTT. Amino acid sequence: CASSEVRLGFRSGRTDTQYF.

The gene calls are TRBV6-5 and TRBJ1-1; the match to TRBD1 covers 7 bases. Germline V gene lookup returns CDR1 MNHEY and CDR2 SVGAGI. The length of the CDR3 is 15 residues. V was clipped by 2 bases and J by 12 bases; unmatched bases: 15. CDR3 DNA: TGTGCCAGCAGTTACCACGACAGGGAAGCTCTGGGAACTTTCTTT. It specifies CASSYHDREALGTFF.

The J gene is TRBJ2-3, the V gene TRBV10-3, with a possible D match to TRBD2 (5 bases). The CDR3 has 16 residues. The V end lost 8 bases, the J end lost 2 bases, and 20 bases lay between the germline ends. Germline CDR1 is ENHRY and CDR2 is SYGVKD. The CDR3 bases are TGTGCCATCGGGAGACCCTCAACGTCCTACACAGATACGCAGTATTTT. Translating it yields CAIGRPSTSYTDTQYF.

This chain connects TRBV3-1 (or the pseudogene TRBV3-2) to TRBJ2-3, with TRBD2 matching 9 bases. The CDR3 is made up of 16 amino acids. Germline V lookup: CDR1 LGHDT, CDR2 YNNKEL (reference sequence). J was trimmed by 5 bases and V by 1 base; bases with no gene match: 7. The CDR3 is CASSQAVVAGVDTQYF. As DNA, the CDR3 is TGTGCCAGCAGCCAAGCCGTGGTAGCGGGAGTAGATACGCAGTATTTT.

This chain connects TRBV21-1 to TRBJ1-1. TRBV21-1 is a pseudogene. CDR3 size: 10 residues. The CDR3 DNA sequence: TGTGCCCGAGGAGGGTGCGGAGCTTTCTTT. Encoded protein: CARGGCGAFF.

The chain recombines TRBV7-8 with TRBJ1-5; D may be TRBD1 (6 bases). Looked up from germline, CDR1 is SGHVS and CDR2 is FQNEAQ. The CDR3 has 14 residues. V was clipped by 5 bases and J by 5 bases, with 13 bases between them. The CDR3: CASSPYRDDQPQHF. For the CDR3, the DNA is TGTGCCAGCAGCCCCTACAGGGACGATCAGCCCCAGCATTTT.

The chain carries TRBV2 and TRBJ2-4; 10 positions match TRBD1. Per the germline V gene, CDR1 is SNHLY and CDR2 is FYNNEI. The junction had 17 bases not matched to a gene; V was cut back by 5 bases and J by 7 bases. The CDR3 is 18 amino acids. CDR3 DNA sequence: TGTGCCAGCAGTCTACCTTACCCTGACAGGGGGCAGGAGAACATTCAGTACTTC. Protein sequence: CASSLPYPDRGQENIQYF. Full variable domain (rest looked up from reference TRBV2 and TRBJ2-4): EPEVTQTPSHQVTQMGQEVILRCVPISNHLYFYWYRQILGQKVEFLVSFYNNEISEKSEIFDDQFSVERPDGSNFTLKIRSTKLEDSAMYFCASSLPYPDRGQENIQYFGAGTRLSVL.

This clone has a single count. The CDR3 loop reads CASRKTGALWNSPLHF. In DNA, the CDR3 is TGTGCCAGCAGAAAGACAGGGGCGTTATGGAATTCACCCCTCCACTTT. The chain employs TRBV6-6 and TRBJ1-6; TRBD1 aligns across 8 bases. The CDR3 loop spans 16 amino acids. Germline trimming cut 6 bases from V and 7 bases from J; bases unmatched to any gene: 11. Germline values: CDR1 MNHNY, CDR2 SVGAGI (reference sequence).

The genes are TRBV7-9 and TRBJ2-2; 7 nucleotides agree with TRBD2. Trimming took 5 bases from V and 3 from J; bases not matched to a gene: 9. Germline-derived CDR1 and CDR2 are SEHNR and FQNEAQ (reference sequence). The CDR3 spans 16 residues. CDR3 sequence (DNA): TGTGCCAGCAGCATCAGCCCACTAGCGTACACCGGGGAGCTGTTTTTT. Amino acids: CASSISPLAYTGELFF.

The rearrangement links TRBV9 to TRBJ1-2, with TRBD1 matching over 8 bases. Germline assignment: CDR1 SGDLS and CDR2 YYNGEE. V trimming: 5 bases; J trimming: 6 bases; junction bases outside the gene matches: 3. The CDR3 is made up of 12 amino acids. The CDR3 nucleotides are TGTGCCAGCAGGACAGGGGACGATGGCTACACCTTC. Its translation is CASRTGDDGYTF.

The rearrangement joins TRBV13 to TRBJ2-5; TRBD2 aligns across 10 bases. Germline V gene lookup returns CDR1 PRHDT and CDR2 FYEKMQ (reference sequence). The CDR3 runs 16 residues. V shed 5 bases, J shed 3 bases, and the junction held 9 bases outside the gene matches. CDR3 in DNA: TGTGCCAGCAGCCGCCGTTTTACTAGCGGGGAAGAGACCCAGTACTTC. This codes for CASSRRFTSGEETQYF.

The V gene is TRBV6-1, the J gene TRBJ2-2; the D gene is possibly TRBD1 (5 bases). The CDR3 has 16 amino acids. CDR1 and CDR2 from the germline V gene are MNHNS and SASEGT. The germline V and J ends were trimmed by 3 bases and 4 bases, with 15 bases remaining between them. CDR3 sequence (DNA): TGTGCCAGCAGTGATATCCTCAGGGCAGGCACCGGGGAGCTGTTTTTT. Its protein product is CASSDILRAGTGELFF.

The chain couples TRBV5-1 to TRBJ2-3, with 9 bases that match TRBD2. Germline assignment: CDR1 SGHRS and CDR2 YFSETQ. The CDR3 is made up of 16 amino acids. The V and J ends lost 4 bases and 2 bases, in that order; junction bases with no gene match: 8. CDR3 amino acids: CASSRGVAGDTDTQYF. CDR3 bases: TGCGCCAGCAGCCGGGGGGTAGCGGGAGACACAGATACGCAGTATTTT.

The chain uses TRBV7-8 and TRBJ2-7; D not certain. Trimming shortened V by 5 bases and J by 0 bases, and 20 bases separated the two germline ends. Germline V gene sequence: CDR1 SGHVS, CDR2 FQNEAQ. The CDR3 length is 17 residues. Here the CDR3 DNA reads TGTGCCAGCAGCCCCCTCGGTTTGCGCCCAAGCTCCTACGAGCAGTACTTC. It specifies CASSPLGLRPSSYEQYF.

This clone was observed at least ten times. CDR3 DNA: TGCGCCAGCAGCCAAGAGGGTGGGGGGAATCAGCCCCAGCATTTT. Its translation: CASSQEGGGNQPQHF. This sequence joins TRBV4-1 and TRBJ1-5; the D gene is possibly TRBD1 (5 bases). V was clipped by 0 bases and J by 4 bases, with 10 bases between them. Germline CDR1 MGHRA, CDR2 YSYEKL. The CDR3 length is 15 residues.

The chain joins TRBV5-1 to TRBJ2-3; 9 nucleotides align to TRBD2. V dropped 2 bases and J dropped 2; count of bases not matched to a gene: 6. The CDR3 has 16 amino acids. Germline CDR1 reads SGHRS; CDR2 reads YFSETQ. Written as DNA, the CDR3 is TGCGCCAGCAGCTTACCGACTAGCGGCCTCACAGATACGCAGTATTTT. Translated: CASSLPTSGLTDTQYF.

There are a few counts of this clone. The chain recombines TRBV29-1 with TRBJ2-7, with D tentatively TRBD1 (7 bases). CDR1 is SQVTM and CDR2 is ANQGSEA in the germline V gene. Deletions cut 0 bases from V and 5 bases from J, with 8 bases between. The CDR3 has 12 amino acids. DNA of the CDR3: TGCAGCGTTGAAGACAGGGGGGACGAGCAGTACTTC. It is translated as CSVEDRGDEQYF.

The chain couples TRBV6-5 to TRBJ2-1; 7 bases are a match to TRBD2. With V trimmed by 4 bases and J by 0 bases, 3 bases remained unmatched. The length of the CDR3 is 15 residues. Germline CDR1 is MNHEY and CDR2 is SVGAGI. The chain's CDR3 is CASSLGGYSYNEQFF. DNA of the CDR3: TGTGCCAGCAGTTTGGGGGGGTACTCCTACAATGAGCAGTTCTTC.

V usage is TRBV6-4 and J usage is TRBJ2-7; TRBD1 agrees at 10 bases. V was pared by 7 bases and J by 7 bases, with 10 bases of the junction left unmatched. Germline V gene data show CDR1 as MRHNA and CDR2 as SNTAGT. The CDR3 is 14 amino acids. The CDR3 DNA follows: TGTGCCAGCATTCCCCGGGACAGGGGAAGGGAGCAGTACTTC. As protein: CASIPRDRGREQYF.

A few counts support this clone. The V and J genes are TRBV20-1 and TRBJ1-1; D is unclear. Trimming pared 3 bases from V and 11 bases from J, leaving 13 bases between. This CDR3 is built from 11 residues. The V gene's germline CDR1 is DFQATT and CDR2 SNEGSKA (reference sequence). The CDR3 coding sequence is TGCAGTGCTAGCGCACCCCGGTTTGCTTTCTTT. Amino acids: CSASAPRFAFF.

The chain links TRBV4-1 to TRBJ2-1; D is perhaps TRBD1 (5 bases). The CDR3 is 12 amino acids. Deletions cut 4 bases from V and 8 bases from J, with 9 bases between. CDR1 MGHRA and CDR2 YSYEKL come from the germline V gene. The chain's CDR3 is CASSPTGDEQFF. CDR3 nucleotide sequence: TGCGCCAGCAGCCCCACAGGTGATGAGCAGTTCTTC.

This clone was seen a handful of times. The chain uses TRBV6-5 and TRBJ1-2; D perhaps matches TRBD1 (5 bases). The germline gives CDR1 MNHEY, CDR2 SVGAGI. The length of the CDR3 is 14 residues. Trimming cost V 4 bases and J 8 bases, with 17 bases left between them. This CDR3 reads CASSLGQGGRGYTF. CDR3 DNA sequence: TGTGCCAGCAGTTTAGGTCAGGGAGGTAGAGGCTACACCTTC.

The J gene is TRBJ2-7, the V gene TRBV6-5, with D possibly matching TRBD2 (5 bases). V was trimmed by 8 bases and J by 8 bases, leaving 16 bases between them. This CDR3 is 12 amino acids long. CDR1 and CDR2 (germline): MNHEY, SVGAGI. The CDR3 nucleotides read TGTGCCAGCCATAGGGCCTCCGGGAAGCAGTACTTC. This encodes CASHRASGKQYF.

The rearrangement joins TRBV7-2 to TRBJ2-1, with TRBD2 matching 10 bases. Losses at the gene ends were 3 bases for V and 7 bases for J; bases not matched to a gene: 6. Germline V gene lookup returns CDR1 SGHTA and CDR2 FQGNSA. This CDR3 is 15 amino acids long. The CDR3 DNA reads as TGTGCCAGCAGCTTTTCTAGCGGGAGTATGAATGAGCAGTTCTTC. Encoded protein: CASSFSSGSMNEQFF.

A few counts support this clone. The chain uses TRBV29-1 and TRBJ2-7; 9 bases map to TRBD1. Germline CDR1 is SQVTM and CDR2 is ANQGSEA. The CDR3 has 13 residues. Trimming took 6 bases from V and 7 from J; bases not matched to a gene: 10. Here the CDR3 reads CSVTPQGAREQYF. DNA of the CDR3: TGCAGCGTAACACCACAGGGGGCGCGGGAGCAGTACTTC.

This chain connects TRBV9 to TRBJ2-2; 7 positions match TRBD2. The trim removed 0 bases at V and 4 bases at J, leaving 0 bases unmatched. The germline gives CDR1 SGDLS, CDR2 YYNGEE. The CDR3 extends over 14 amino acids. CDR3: CASSVGGGTGELFF. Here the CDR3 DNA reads TGTGCCAGCAGCGTAGGGGGGGGCACCGGGGAGCTGTTTTTT.